Listed here is a single TCR beta chain. Its antigen is still unknown. Looked up from germline, CDR1 is LGHNT and CDR2 is FRNRAP. The CDR3 consists of 15 residues. Trimming stripped 6 bases from V and 1 base from J, with 15 bases between. This specimen belongs to a study of cytomegalovirus exposure and HLA in healthy donors. Study-level findings and limits: Researchers catalogued about 150 TCR beta chains as cytomegalovirus-associated. Usually a TCR sequence was rare, but some public TCRs were found in many donors.

Samples came from healthy bone marrow donors. The PCR made use of 60 Vbeta and 13 Jbeta primers. Method: immunoSEQ multiplex PCR; TCRdb's copy keeps in-frame clones and lacks some. The sample includes 130,000 to 150,000 clones, 78% seen only once; the top ten take 2.8%. This clonotype was sampled from a male donor in good health and CMV-seronegative. The sequenced sample was PBMCs. J is TRBJ1-2 and V is TRBV12-5; tentatively, D is TRBD1 (6 bases). CDR3 region: CASGVWTALNYGYTF. The DNA for the CDR3 is TGTGCTAGTGGGGTCTGGACAGCCCTTAACTATGGCTACACCTTC.